These 23 T cell receptor beta chains were sequenced from one sample in a study of blood T cell repertoires in COVID-19. Assay: immunoSEQ multiplex PCR; the TCRdb copy retains only in-frame clones and omits some. The table records some 48,000 clones, around 83% of them present only once. The specimen sequenced was peripheral blood. The origin of the receptors is a human donor with acute or convalescent COVID-19. The donor label of this sample is uncertain.

This rearrangement joins TRBV2 to TRBJ2-5; TRBD2 matches at 12 bases. Germline CDR1 and CDR2: SNHLY and FYNNEI. The length of the CDR3 is 15 residues. V gave up 5 bases and J gave up 2 bases; unmatched junction bases: 3. This CDR3 reads CASSYGLAGQETQYF. CDR3 sequence (DNA): TGTGCCAGCAGTTACGGACTAGCGGGGCAAGAGACCCAGTACTTC.

In this sample, this clone turned up once. The chain carries TRBV2 and TRBJ2-2; 13 bases align to TRBD2. Germline V gene sequence: CDR1 SNHLY, CDR2 FYNNEI. Trimming removed 6 bases from V and 6 bases from J; junction bases left unmatched: 7. The CDR3 contains 16 residues. The CDR3 spells CASRAGLAGIAGELFF. The CDR3 coding sequence is TGTGCCAGCAGGGCGGGACTAGCGGGAATAGCCGGGGAGCTGTTTTTT.

The chain joins TRBV28 to TRBJ2-7; D not resolved. From germline, CDR1 is MDHEN and CDR2 SYDVKM. The CDR3 extends over 12 amino acids. V lost 6 bases and J lost 6, with 12 bases in between. The CDR3 region is CASSLSEVEQYF. In nucleotides, the CDR3 is TGTGCCAGCAGCCTAAGCGAGGTCGAGCAGTACTTC.

The V gene is TRBV7-2, the J gene TRBJ1-2, with 8 bases aligning to TRBD1. CDR1 and CDR2 from the germline V gene are SGHTA and FQGNSA. With V trimmed by 1 base and J by 5 bases, 9 bases remained unmatched. The CDR3 covers 16 residues. This CDR3 reads CASSLEDRGYGYGYTF. Written as DNA, the CDR3 is TGTGCCAGCAGCTTAGAAGACAGGGGATATGGGTATGGCTACACCTTC. Using reference TRBV7-2 and TRBJ1-2 for the parts outside the CDR3, the full variable domain is GAGVSQSPSNKVTEKGKDVELRCDPISGHTALYWYRQSLGQGLEFLIYFQGNSAPDKSGLPSDRFSAERTGGSVSTLTIQRTQQEDSAVYLCASSLEDRGYGYGYTFGSGTRLTVV.

The chain couples TRBV28 to TRBJ1-4; a possible D gene is TRBD1 (5 bases). The germline V gene has CDR1 MDHEN and CDR2 SYDVKM. CDR3 length equals 13 residues. V lost 6 bases and J lost 8, with 13 bases in between. Here the CDR3 DNA reads TGTGCCAGCAGAGGGACTGGGGGGGAAAAACTGTTTTTT. It translates to CASRGTGGEKLFF.

This sequence joins TRBV4-1 and TRBJ1-1; no clear D. Trimming stripped 1 base from V and 6 bases from J, with 12 bases between. This CDR3 has 14 residues. From germline, CDR1 is MGHRA and CDR2 YSYEKL. The CDR3: CASSQGIREAEAFF. CDR3 nucleotide sequence: TGCGCCAGCAGCCAAGGGATAAGGGAGGCTGAAGCTTTCTTT.

Comment on this clone: The junction departs from germline at one end; a sequencing error may be responsible. The chain recombines TRBV7-9 with TRBJ2-7, with 8 nucleotides matching TRBD2. The CDR3 is 14 amino acids. Germline V gives CDR1 SEHNR, CDR2 FQNEAQ (reference sequence). The DNA of the CDR3 is TGTGCCAGCAGCCTAGCGGGCCCCTACTACGAGCAGTACTTC. Translated, it gives CASSLAGPYYEQYF.

This sequence joins TRBV24-1 and TRBJ2-5; a weak D match, TRBD2 (6 bases). V was clipped by 5 bases and J by 5 bases, with 17 bases between them. Germline CDR1 is KGHDR and CDR2 is SFDVKD. This CDR3 contains 15 residues. The CDR3 DNA follows: TGTGCCACCAGTGTCGTTGGGGGACTCAAGGAGACCCAGTACTTC. This translates into CATSVVGGLKETQYF.

The chain employs TRBV3-1 (or the pseudogene TRBV3-2) and TRBJ1-1; 8 nucleotides match TRBD1. The ends lost 2 bases at V and 3 bases at J; junction bases unmatched: 11. The CDR3 totals 17 residues. The V gene's germline CDR1 is LGHDT and CDR2 YNNKEL (reference sequence). The CDR3 loop is CASSQLGAGGAYTEAFF. The CDR3 DNA reads TGTGCCAGCAGCCAACTTGGGGCAGGGGGCGCTTACACTGAAGCTTTCTTT.

This sequence joins TRBV2 and TRBJ2-5; D is possibly TRBD2 (6 bases). Trimming took 4 bases from V and 4 from J, leaving 10 bases between them. Germline V gene sequence: CDR1 SNHLY, CDR2 FYNNEI. The CDR3 runs 13 residues. The chain's CDR3 is CASSVTRPETQYF. The CDR3 bases are TGTGCCAGCAGTGTGACTAGACCAGAGACCCAGTACTTC.

V usage is TRBV9 and J usage is TRBJ2-1; 7 nucleotides match TRBD2. Unmatched junction bases numbered 7, after V lost 0 bases and J lost 4 bases. Germline assignment: CDR1 SGDLS and CDR2 YYNGEE. The CDR3 runs 16 residues. CDR3 region: CASSVGGRAGYNEQFF. The CDR3 coding sequence is TGTGCCAGCAGCGTAGGGGGGAGGGCCGGGTACAATGAGCAGTTCTTC.

This chain joins TRBV5-6 and TRBJ1-2, with D maybe TRBD1 (6 bases). The V gene's germline CDR1 is SGHDT and CDR2 YYEEEE. Trimming stripped 1 base from V and 5 bases from J, with 9 bases between. The CDR3 extends over 13 amino acids. CDR3 region: CASSLNRDYGYTF. CDR3 coding DNA: TGTGCCAGCAGCTTGAACAGGGATTATGGCTACACCTTC. Full variable domain (missing parts from reference TRBV5-6 and TRBJ1-2): DAGVTQSPTHLIKTRGQQVTLRCSPKSGHDTVSWYQQALGQGPQFIFQYYEEEERQRGNFPDRFSGHQFPNYSSELNVNALLLGDSALYLCASSLNRDYGYTFGSGTRLTVV.

This chain links TRBV10-3 with TRBJ2-3, with D possibly matching TRBD2 (5 bases). Trimming removed 4 bases from V and 2 bases from J, with 16 bases in between. This CDR3 comprises 16 residues. Per the germline V gene, CDR1 is ENHRY and CDR2 is SYGVKD. CDR3 bases: TGTGCCATCAGTGGAACTCCGGGATCCAACACAGATACGCAGTATTTT. Residues: CAISGTPGSNTDTQYF.

The V call is TRBV10-3, the J call TRBJ1-1; no clear D gene. V was trimmed by 10 bases and J by 4 bases, leaving 13 bases between them. This CDR3 comprises 12 residues. From germline, CDR1 is ENHRY and CDR2 SYGVKD. The CDR3 loop is CATLSDLTEAFF. CDR3 sequence (DNA): TGTGCCACCCTCAGTGATCTCACTGAAGCTTTCTTT.

This clone was counted between two and nine times. The genes are TRBV28 and TRBJ1-2, with D perhaps matching TRBD1 (6 bases). Germline V CDR1 and CDR2: MDHEN, SYDVKM. V lost 7 bases to trimming and J lost 0 bases, with 24 bases between them. The CDR3 totals 18 residues. The CDR3 loop is CASIKIWDIGLANYGYTF. The CDR3 region has the DNA TGTGCCAGCATTAAAATCTGGGACATAGGCCTGGCTAACTATGGCTACACCTTC.

The chain links TRBV13 to TRBJ2-1; D gene uncertain. Deletions cut 3 bases from V and 7 bases from J, with 16 bases between. Germline assignment: CDR1 PRHDT and CDR2 FYEKMQ (reference sequence). CDR3 length: 15 amino acids. The CDR3 spells CASSFSSSQFNEQFF. The CDR3 nucleotides are TGTGCCAGCAGCTTTTCGTCTAGTCAATTTAATGAGCAGTTCTTC.

The chain couples TRBV11-1 to TRBJ2-5; 7 bases align to TRBD1. Per the germline V gene, CDR1 is SGHAT and CDR2 is FQDESV (reference sequence). The CDR3 runs to 13 residues. V trimming: 3 bases; J trimming: 2 bases; junction bases outside the gene matches: 0. The CDR3 nucleotides read TGTGCCAGCAGCTTGGGACAGCAAGAGACCCAGTACTTC. It codes for CASSLGQQETQYF.

This chain connects TRBV28 to TRBJ1-5; 7 positions match TRBD1. The V gene end was trimmed by 6 bases and the J gene end by 6 bases; junction bases not matched to a gene: 8. Germline CDR1 MDHEN, CDR2 SYDVKM. The CDR3 spans 14 residues. CDR3 DNA: TGTGCCAGCAGGCGGACAGGCAAGGGTCAGCCCCAGCATTTT. This translates into CASRRTGKGQPQHF.

The CDR3 sequence is CASSRDDRGDYGYTF. As DNA, the CDR3 is TGTGCCAGCAGTCGTGACGACAGGGGTGACTATGGCTACACCTTC. The gene calls are TRBV28 and TRBJ1-2; 8 nucleotides agree with TRBD1. V trimming: 5 bases; J trimming: 3 bases; junction bases outside the gene matches: 8. The CDR3 loop spans 15 amino acids. CDR1 and CDR2 from the germline V gene are MDHEN and SYDVKM.

The V and J genes are TRBV29-1 and TRBJ2-1; unclear D gene. Trimming removed 0 bases from V and 10 bases from J, with 10 bases in between. This CDR3 region has 12 residues. Germline CDR1 reads SQVTM; CDR2 reads ANQGSEA. The CDR3 DNA reads TGCAGCGTTGAAGATCAGATCGGGGAGCAGTTCTTC. Residues: CSVEDQIGEQFF.

The rearrangement uses TRBV30 and TRBJ1-2, with D tentatively TRBD1 (5 bases). The germline V gene has CDR1 GTSNPN and CDR2 SVGIG (reference sequence). This CDR3 has 12 residues. V was shortened by 3 bases and J by 8 bases, with 13 bases between the two germline ends. The CDR3 spells CAWSLGPQGYTF. The CDR3, as DNA: TGTGCCTGGAGCTTGGGGCCGCAAGGCTACACCTTC.

This clone came up a few times. The V call is TRBV6-2 or TRBV6-3, the J call TRBJ1-1; D possibly corresponds to TRBD1 (6 bases). Trimming shortened V by 4 bases and J by 6 bases, and 12 bases separated the two germline ends. This CDR3 has 13 residues. Germline loops: CDR1 MNHEY, CDR2 SVGEGT. CDR3 DNA sequence: TGTGCCAGCAGTTCTACAGGGCTTTCTGAAGCTTTCTTT. Its translation: CASSSTGLSEAFF.

The CDR3 protein is CASSTLNRGTTEAFF. CDR3 nucleotide sequence: TGTGCCAGCAGTACGCTCAACAGGGGAACAACTGAAGCTTTCTTT. The rearrangement links TRBV6-2 or TRBV6-3 to TRBJ1-1; 7 bases agree with TRBD1. Per germline, CDR1 MNHEY and CDR2 SVGEGT. The CDR3 has 15 amino acids. V was clipped by 5 bases and J by 5 bases; unmatched bases: 11.